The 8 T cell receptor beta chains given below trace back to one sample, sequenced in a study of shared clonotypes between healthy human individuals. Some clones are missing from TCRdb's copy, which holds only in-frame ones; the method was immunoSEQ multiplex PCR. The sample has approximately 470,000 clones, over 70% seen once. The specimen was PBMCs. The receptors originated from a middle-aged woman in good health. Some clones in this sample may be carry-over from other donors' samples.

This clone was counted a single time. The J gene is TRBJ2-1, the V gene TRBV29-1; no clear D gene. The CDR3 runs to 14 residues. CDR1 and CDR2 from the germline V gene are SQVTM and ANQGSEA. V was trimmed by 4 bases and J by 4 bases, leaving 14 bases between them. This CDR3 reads CSVGVSPTYNEQFF. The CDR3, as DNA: TGCAGCGTTGGAGTTAGCCCAACGTACAATGAGCAGTTCTTC.

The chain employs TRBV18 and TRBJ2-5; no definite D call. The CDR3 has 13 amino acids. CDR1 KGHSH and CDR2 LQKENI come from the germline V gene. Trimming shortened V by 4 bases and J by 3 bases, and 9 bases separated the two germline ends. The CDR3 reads CASSLPGEETQYF. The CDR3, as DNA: TGTGCCAGCTCACTCCCTGGGGAAGAGACCCAGTACTTC.

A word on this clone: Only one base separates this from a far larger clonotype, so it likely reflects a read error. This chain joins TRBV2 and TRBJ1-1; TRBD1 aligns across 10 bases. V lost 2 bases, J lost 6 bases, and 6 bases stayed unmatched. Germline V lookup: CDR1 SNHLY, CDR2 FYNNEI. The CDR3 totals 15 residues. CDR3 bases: TGTGCCAGCAGTGAATGGGACAGGGGCTATCCTGAAGCTTTCTTT. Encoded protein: CASSEWDRGYPEAFF. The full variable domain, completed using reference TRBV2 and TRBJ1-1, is EPEVTQTPSHQVTQMGQEVILRCVPISNHLYFYWYRQILGQKVEFLVSFYNNEISEKSEIFDDQFSVERPDGSNFTLKIRSTKLEDSAMYFCASSEWDRGYPEAFFGQGTRLTVV.

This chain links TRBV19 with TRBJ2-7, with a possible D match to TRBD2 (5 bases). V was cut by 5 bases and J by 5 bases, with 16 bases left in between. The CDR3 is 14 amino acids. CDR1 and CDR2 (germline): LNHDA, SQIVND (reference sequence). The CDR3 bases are TGTGCCAGTAGTTCCCTAGCTCTTGCGGACGAGCAGTACTTC. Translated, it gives CASSSLALADEQYF.

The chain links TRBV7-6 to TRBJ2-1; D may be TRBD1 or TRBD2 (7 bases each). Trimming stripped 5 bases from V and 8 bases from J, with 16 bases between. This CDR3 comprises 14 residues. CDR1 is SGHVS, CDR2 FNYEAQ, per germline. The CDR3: CASSRSGGVHEQFF. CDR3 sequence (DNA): TGTGCCAGCAGCCGCTCAGGGGGGGTCCATGAGCAGTTCTTC.

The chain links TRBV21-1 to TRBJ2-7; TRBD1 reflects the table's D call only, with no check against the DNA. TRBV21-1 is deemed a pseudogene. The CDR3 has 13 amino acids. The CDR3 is CASSNGTAYEQYF. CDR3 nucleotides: TGTGCCAGCAGCAACGGGACAGCATACGAGCAGTACTTC.

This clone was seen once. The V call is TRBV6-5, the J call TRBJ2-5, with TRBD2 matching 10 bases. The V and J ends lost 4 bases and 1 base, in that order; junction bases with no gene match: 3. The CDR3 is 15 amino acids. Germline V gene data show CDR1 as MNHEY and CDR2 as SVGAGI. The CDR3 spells CASSLLAGLQETQYF. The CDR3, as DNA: TGTGCCAGCAGTTTACTAGCGGGGCTCCAAGAGACCCAGTACTTC.

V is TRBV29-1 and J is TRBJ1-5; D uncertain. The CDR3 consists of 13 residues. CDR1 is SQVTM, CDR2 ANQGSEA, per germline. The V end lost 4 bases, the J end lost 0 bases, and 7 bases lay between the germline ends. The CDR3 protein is CSVGRDSNQPQHF. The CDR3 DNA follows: TGCAGCGTTGGGCGGGATAGCAATCAGCCCCAGCATTTT.